This T cell receptor (beta chain) was recorded in a study of metastatic and nonmetastatic thyroid tumors. The CDR3 consists of 15 residues. V lost 3 bases, J lost 2 bases, and 7 bases stayed unmatched. TCRdb re-analyzed the PCR reads using MiXCR. The sample shows more than 40,000 clones, roughly a quarter of them seen only once. Every patient was untreated before thyroid surgery. This rearrangement joins TRBV12-3 or TRBV12-4 to TRBJ2-7, with 7 positions matching TRBD2. The specimen was tumor tissue. The TCR comes from a female donor with papillary thyroid cancer or a benign thyroid nodule (not recorded which). Some clones in this sample may be carry-over from other donors' samples. The CDR3 loop reads CASSFDIAGAYEQYF. For the CDR3, the DNA is TGTGCCAGCAGTTTCGACATAGCGGGCGCCTACGAGCAGTACTTC.